This TCR beta chain was obtained from a study of blood T cell repertoires in COVID-19. Libraries were prepared by immunoSEQ multiplex PCR; TCRdb keeps only in-frame clonotypes and omits some of them. The table includes about 300,000 clones, roughly nine tenths detected once. Losses at the gene ends were 4 bases for V and 2 bases for J; bases not matched to a gene: 7. Germline loops: CDR1 SEHNR, CDR2 FQNEAQ (reference sequence). The length of the CDR3 is 15 residues. Material: PBMCs or T cells enriched from blood (not recorded which). This chain joins TRBV7-9 and TRBJ2-5; 7 nucleotides match TRBD1. The TCR comes from a woman aged 50 to 65 who had been exposed to COVID-19. CDR3 DNA sequence: TGTGCCAGCAGCTCAGGCTGGGACAGTCAAGAGACCCAGTACTTC. Translating it yields CASSSGWDSQETQYF.